This TCR beta chain was observed in a study of blood T cells in healthy people across ages. For the study at large: Researchers report that template switching captured about one barcoded beta molecule per two T cells. Study-wide findings and caveats: Comparison with aged donors showed that long-lived donors had more naive CD4+ cells and higher diversity.

Primed by a sample-barcoded 5' primer and a J-beta primer mix, a second PCR proceeded for about 7 to 11 cycles. MiXCR was run by TCRdb on the 5' RACE reads, yielding one entry per CDR3 protein. The data show around 2 million distinct CDR3 sequences, about 39% seen once. Isolated per sample were at least 6 million PBMCs. Regarding this clonotype: Antigen unknown.

The sequencing input was blood. The sequence was obtained from a human donor in good health.

The CDR3 region is CASSLVLGTNSPLHF. DNA for the CDR3: TGTGCCAGCAGCTTAGTTCTGGGGACGAATTCACCCCTCCACTTT. This chain connects TRBV7-9 to TRBJ1-6; the D gene is possibly TRBD1 (5 bases). CDR3 length: 15 amino acids. Germline CDR1 SEHNR, CDR2 FQNEAQ (reference sequence). The V gene lost 1 base and the J gene lost 7 bases, with 11 bases spanning the gap.